Presented here are 20 T cell receptor beta chains from one specimen sequenced in a study of blood T cell repertoires in COVID-19. Method: immunoSEQ multiplex PCR; TCRdb's copy keeps in-frame clones and lacks some. The sample yields some 450,000 clones, approximately 90% seen once. The source material was peripheral blood. These receptors all come from a woman in her forties or fifties with COVID-19, enrolled during active disease.

This clone was seen only a few times. This chain links TRBV6-5 with TRBJ1-2; 7 bases match TRBD1. With V trimmed by 2 bases and J by 6 bases, 0 bases remained unmatched. CDR3 length: 12 residues. CDR1 is MNHEY, CDR2 SVGAGI, per germline. The CDR3 coding sequence is TGTGCCAGCAGTTACACAGGGGATGGCTACACCTTC. Amino acid sequence: CASSYTGDGYTF.

The rearrangement links TRBV19 to TRBJ1-1; a weak D match, TRBD1 (5 bases). This CDR3 is built from 13 residues. Trimming shortened V by 7 bases and J by 4 bases, and 13 bases separated the two germline ends. Germline lookup yields CDR1 LNHDA and CDR2 SQIVND (reference sequence). The CDR3 bases are TGTGCCAGTACCCTGACAGTTGGCACTGAAGCTTTCTTT. Translated: CASTLTVGTEAFF.

In DNA, the CDR3 is TGTGCCAGCAGCGCAGGGTTCACTGAAGCTTTCTTT. Translated: CASSAGFTEAFF. The chain has TRBV7-9 and TRBJ1-1, with D possibly TRBD1 on 5 matching bases. Trimming cost V 5 bases and J 4 bases, with 8 bases left between them. The V gene's germline CDR1 is SEHNR and CDR2 FQNEAQ (reference sequence). The CDR3 contains 12 residues.

V gene TRBV15 combines with J gene TRBJ2-3; TRBD2 matches 8 bases. Losses at the gene ends were 3 bases for V and 5 bases for J; bases not matched to a gene: 13. In germline, CDR1 is LNHNV, CDR2 YYDKDF (reference sequence). This CDR3 spans 17 amino acids. DNA for the CDR3: TGTGCCACCAGCAGTAGATATACGGGGGGGCTGGGAGATACGCAGTATTTT. This gives the protein CATSSRYTGGLGDTQYF.

CDR3 residues: CASTRQGSYEQYF. The CDR3 DNA reads as TGTGCCAGCACGCGACAGGGGTCCTACGAGCAGTACTTC. This sequence joins TRBV28 and TRBJ2-7; 8 bases fit TRBD1. CDR1 is MDHEN and CDR2 is SYDVKM in the germline V gene. With 7 bases clipped from V and 1 base from J, the junction kept 3 bases outside the gene matches. This CDR3 spans 13 amino acids.

The rearrangement links TRBV30 to TRBJ1-2; D call uncertain. Trimming took off 3 bases at V and 8 bases at J, with 16 bases between the two ends. The CDR3 spans 13 residues. Germline-derived CDR1 and CDR2 are GTSNPN and SVGIG (reference sequence). The CDR3 loop reads CAWSREGWEGYTF. The CDR3 bases are TGTGCCTGGAGCCGCGAGGGTTGGGAGGGCTACACCTTC.

Notes on this clone: Compared with germline, one end of the junction differs, possibly owing to a read error. The chain is built from TRBV6-2 or TRBV6-3 and TRBJ2-7; D might be TRBD1 (7 bases). The CDR3 consists of 19 residues. The germline V gene has CDR1 MNHEY and CDR2 SVGEGT. The CDR3 is CASSYSNLSVRGASHEQYF. DNA for the CDR3: TGTGCCAGCAGTTACTCAAATCTATCCGTCAGGGGGGCCTCCCACGAGCAGTACTTC.

The V gene is TRBV12-5, the J gene TRBJ2-7, with TRBD1 as a possible D gene (6 bases). From germline, CDR1 is LGHNT and CDR2 FRNRAP. The ends were cut back, 4 bases at V and 2 bases at J, with 18 bases in the middle. There are 16 residues in the CDR3. As DNA, the CDR3 is TGTGCTAGTGGTTCAACCCAGGGGCGAACCCCCTACGAGCAGTACTTC. Translating it yields CASGSTQGRTPYEQYF.

This clone was observed once. The rearrangement links TRBV27 to TRBJ1-5, with 8 bases lining up with TRBD1. Germline trimming cut 6 bases from V and 1 base from J; bases unmatched to any gene: 5. Germline CDR1 reads MNHEY; CDR2 reads SMNVEV (reference sequence). The CDR3 consists of 15 residues. CDR3 sequence reads: CASRRAGGSNQPQHF. CDR3 nucleotides: TGTGCCAGCAGAAGAGCAGGGGGCAGCAATCAGCCCCAGCATTTT.

Of note for this clone: The same CDR3 also results from other DNA sequences found in this sample. The CDR3 protein is CASSPAGDTEAFF. The DNA of the CDR3 is TGTGCCAGCAGTCCGGCCGGAGACACTGAAGCTTTCTTT. V usage is TRBV5-5 and J usage is TRBJ1-1; D not resolved. The CDR3 covers 13 residues. Germline loops: CDR1 SGHKS, CDR2 YYEKEE (reference sequence). Trimming shortened V by 5 bases and J by 3 bases, and 11 bases separated the two germline ends.

The V and J genes are TRBV10-3 and TRBJ1-5; 8 bases fit TRBD1. The CDR3 runs 16 residues. Looked up from germline, CDR1 is ENHRY and CDR2 is SYGVKD. J gave up 3 bases and V 0 bases, and 4 bases lay outside the gene matches. Written as DNA, the CDR3 is TGTGCCATCAGTGAGTCTGTGACAGGGGACAATCAGCCCCAGCATTTT. This encodes CAISESVTGDNQPQHF.

The chain combines TRBV19 with TRBJ1-3, with TRBD1 identical over 10 bases. Looked up from germline, CDR1 is LNHDA and CDR2 is SQIVND (reference sequence). This CDR3 region has 13 residues. V lost 9 bases to trimming and J lost 2 bases; unmatched junction nucleotides: 1. CDR3 sequence reads: CASDRGPGNTIYF. CDR3 DNA: TGTGCCAGCGACAGGGGGCCTGGAAACACCATATATTTT.

The chain has TRBV5-1 and TRBJ2-6; 7 nucleotides line up with TRBD1. The CDR3 contains 17 residues. Germline CDR1 is SGHRS and CDR2 is YFSETQ. With 4 bases clipped from V and 0 bases from J, the junction kept 7 bases outside the gene matches. CDR3 residues: CASSAGTVPSGANVLTF. DNA of the CDR3: TGCGCCAGCAGCGCCGGGACAGTTCCCTCTGGGGCCAACGTCCTGACTTTC.

The rearrangement joins TRBV11-2 to TRBJ1-2, with 7 bases that match TRBD1. The V and J ends lost 0 bases and 2 bases, in that order; junction bases with no gene match: 3. The CDR3 totals 15 residues. Per the germline V gene, CDR1 is SGHAT and CDR2 is FQNNGV. CDR3 in DNA: TGTGCCAGCAGCTTAGATTGGGGACAGAACTATGGCTACACCTTC. This translates into CASSLDWGQNYGYTF.

This clone was picked up many times. This chain connects TRBV4-2 to TRBJ2-3; 8 bases are a match to TRBD2. Per germline, CDR1 LGHNA and CDR2 YNFKEQ. The trim removed 6 bases at V and 2 bases at J, leaving 10 bases unmatched. The CDR3 length is 16 residues. As DNA, the CDR3 is TGTGCCAGCAGTCTTGAAAGGACTAGCACCACAGATACGCAGTATTTT. Its protein is CASSLERTSTTDTQYF.

This sequence joins TRBV12-2 and TRBJ1-2. TRBV12-2 is a pseudogene. The CDR3 sequence is 14 residues long. DNA of the CDR3: TGTGCAAGTCGCCTCGCGGGGGGATACTATGGCTACACCTTC. Amino acid sequence: CASRLAGGYYGYTF.

This clone showed up just a few times. Other DNA sequences in the same sample also yield this CDR3. The rearrangement joins TRBV7-9 to TRBJ1-4, with 9 bases lining up with TRBD1. The CDR3 runs 14 residues. From germline, CDR1 is SEHNR and CDR2 FQNEAQ (reference sequence). The trim removed 6 bases at V and 5 bases at J, leaving 4 bases unmatched. CDR3 residues: CASRPGTGNEKLFF. In DNA form, the CDR3 reads TGTGCCAGCAGACCCGGGACAGGGAATGAAAAACTGTTTTTT.

The chain has TRBV4-1 and TRBJ1-1; 9 bases match TRBD1. The germline CDR1 and CDR2 sequences are MGHRA and YSYEKL. J was trimmed by 6 bases and V by 2 bases; bases with no gene match: 10. The CDR3 extends over 16 amino acids. The CDR3 coding sequence is TGCGCCAGCAGCCAACTGACGGGACAGGGATCCCCTGAAGCTTTCTTT. Encoded protein: CASSQLTGQGSPEAFF.

Only one count was recorded for this clone. V is TRBV7-9 and J is TRBJ2-4; 8 bases agree with TRBD2. CDR1 is SEHNR, CDR2 FQNEAQ, per germline (reference sequence). V trimming: 5 bases; J trimming: 0 bases; junction bases outside the gene matches: 15. The length of the CDR3 is 19 residues. The chain's CDR3 is CASSPEGAGDYLAKNIQYF. In nucleotides, the CDR3 is TGTGCCAGCAGCCCCGAGGGAGCGGGGGACTACCTAGCCAAAAACATTCAGTACTTC. Using reference TRBV7-9 and TRBJ2-4 for the parts outside the CDR3, the full variable domain is DTGVSQNPRHKITKRGQNVTFRCDPISEHNRLYWYRQTLGQGPEFLTYFQNEAQLEKSRLLSDRFSAERPKGSFSTLEIQRTEQGDSAMYLCASSPEGAGDYLAKNIQYFGAGTRLSVL.

The V call is TRBV12-3 or TRBV12-4, the J call TRBJ1-4; D not resolved. The CDR3 extends over 12 amino acids. V lost 4 bases and J lost 8, with 8 bases in between. CDR3 bases: TGTGCCAGCAGTTCTCGGGTCGAAAAACTGTTTTTT. It specifies CASSSRVEKLFF.